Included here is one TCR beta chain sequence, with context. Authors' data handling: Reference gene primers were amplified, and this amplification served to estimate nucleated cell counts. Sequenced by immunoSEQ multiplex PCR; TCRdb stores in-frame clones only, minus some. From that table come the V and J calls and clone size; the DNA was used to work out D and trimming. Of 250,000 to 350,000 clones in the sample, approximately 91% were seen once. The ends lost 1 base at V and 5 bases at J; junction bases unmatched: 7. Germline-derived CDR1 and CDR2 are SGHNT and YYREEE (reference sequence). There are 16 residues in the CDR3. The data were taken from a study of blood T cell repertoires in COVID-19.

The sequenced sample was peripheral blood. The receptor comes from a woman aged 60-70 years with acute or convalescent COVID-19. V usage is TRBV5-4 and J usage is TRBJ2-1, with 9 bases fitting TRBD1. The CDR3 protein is CASSLTGGHMDNEQFF. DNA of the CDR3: TGTGCCAGCAGCTTGACAGGGGGCCACATGGACAATGAGCAGTTCTTC. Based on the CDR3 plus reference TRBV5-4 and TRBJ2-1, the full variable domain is ETGVTQSPTHLIKTRGQQVTLRCSSQSGHNTVSWYQQALGQGPQFIFQYYREEENGRGNFPPRFSGLQFPNYSSELNVNALELDDSALYLCASSLTGGHMDNEQFFGPGTRLTVL.